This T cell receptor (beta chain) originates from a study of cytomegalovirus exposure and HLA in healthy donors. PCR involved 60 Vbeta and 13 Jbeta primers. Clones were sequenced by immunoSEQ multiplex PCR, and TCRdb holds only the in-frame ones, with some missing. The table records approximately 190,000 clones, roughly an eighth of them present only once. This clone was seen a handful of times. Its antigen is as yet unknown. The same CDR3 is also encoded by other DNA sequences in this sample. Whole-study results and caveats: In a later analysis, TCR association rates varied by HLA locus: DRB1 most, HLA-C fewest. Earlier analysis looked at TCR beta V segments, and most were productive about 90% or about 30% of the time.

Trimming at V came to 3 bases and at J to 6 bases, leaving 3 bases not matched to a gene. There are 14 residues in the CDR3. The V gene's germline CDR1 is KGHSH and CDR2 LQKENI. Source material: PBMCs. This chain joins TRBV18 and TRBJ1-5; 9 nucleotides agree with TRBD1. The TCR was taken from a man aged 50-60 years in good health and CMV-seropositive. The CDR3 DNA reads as TGTGCCAGCTCACCGGACAGGGGAGGTCAGCCCCAGCATTTT. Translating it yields CASSPDRGGQPQHF. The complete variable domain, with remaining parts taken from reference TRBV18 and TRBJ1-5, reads NAGVMQNPRHLVRRRGQEARLRCSPMKGHSHVYWYRQLPEEGLKFMVYLQKENIIDESGMPKERFSAEFPKEGPSILRIQQVVRGDSAAYFCASSPDRGGQPQHFGDGTRLSIL.